This TCR beta chain was observed in a study of T cell changes during pregnancy in multiple sclerosis. Measured with immunoSEQ multiplex PCR; TCRdb has only the in-frame clones, and not every one. The repertoire has about 56,000 clones, 90% of them found once; the top ten carry approximately 2.1%. V was cut by 8 bases and J by 5 bases, with 16 bases left in between. The CDR3 is 13 residues long. Looked up from germline, CDR1 is MDHEN and CDR2 is SYDVKM. The chain joins TRBV28 to TRBJ2-7, with TRBD2 as a possible D gene (5 bases). The receptor's source is a female donor in good health, enrolled as a control in a pregnancy study. The sample consisted of peripheral blood, taken in the first trimester of pregnancy. CDR3 bases: TGTGCCAGCTTTAGTGTCCGGGGAAACGAGCAGTACTTC. Amino acids: CASFSVRGNEQYF.